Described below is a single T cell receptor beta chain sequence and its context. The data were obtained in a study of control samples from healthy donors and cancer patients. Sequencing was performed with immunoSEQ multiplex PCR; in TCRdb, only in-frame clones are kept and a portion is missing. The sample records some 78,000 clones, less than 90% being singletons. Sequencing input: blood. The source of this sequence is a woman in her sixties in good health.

DNA for the CDR3: TGTGCCAGCAGCTCGGGATTCAAATCCGAGCAGTACTTC. Translated: CASSSGFKSEQYF. The rearrangement uses TRBV11-1 and TRBJ2-7; D is perhaps TRBD2 (5 bases). The germline gives CDR1 SGHAT, CDR2 FQDESV (reference sequence). V gave up 4 bases and J gave up 6 bases, with 13 bases separating them. The length of the CDR3 is 13 residues. Full variable domain (missing parts from reference TRBV11-1 and TRBJ2-7): EAEVAQSPRYKITEKSQAVAFWCDPISGHATLYWYRQILGQGPELLVQFQDESVVDDSQLPKDRFSAERLKGVDSTLKIQPAELGDSAMYLCASSSGFKSEQYFGPGTRLTVT.